What follows describes a single T cell receptor beta chain. This sample was taken from a study of blood T cell repertoires in COVID-19. J gave up 2 bases and V 6 bases, and 8 bases lay outside the gene matches. The CDR3 covers 15 residues. The germline gives CDR1 MNHEY, CDR2 SVGAGI. Only in-frame clones appear in the TCRdb table, and some are missing; sequencing was by immunoSEQ multiplex PCR. The profile covers hundreds of thousands of clones, with about 82% appearing a single time and about 6% taken by the ten largest. J is TRBJ2-3 and V is TRBV6-5, with 7 bases fitting TRBD1. This clonotype was sampled from a woman older than 75 with COVID-19, enrolled during active disease. Sequenced sample: peripheral blood. CDR3 sequence (DNA): TGTGCCAGCAGCCGACAGGGAAGAACCACAGATACGCAGTATTTT. Its protein is CASSRQGRTTDTQYF.